Following are 29 T cell receptor beta chains from one sample sequenced in a study of T cell repertoires in cytomegalovirus infection. One entry per CDR3 protein results from TCRdb running MiXCR on the reads. The sample carries around 490,000 distinct CDR3 sequences, around 27% recorded once. The sequenced sample consisted of PBMCs. The receptor source for this set is a human donor in good health (CMV status not recorded). Some clones in this sample may be carry-over from other donors' samples.

This clonotype was seen more than once but under ten times. DNA for the CDR3: TGTGCCAGCAGCTTACAACAGGATAACACTGAAGCTTTCTTT. It translates to CASSLQQDNTEAFF. V usage is TRBV11-2 and J usage is TRBJ1-1, with D possibly TRBD1 on 5 matching bases. V was trimmed by 2 bases and J by 2 bases, leaving 9 bases between them. The CDR3 runs to 14 residues. The germline V gene has CDR1 SGHAT and CDR2 FQNNGV.

The CDR3 DNA reads TGTGCCAGCAGCCCGGGACAGGCCAACGTAGGAAACTATGGCTACACCTTC. Translated: CASSPGQANVGNYGYTF. The chain combines TRBV5-5 with TRBJ1-2, with 8 bases matching TRBD1. The V segment lost 4 bases and the J segment 2 bases; nucleotides outside the gene matches: 13. Germline CDR1 SGHKS, CDR2 YYEKEE (reference sequence). The CDR3 spans 17 residues.

This clonotype has a handful of counts. The V and J genes are TRBV7-6 and TRBJ1-5; 8 positions agree with TRBD1. CDR1 is SGHVS, CDR2 FNYEAQ, per germline. CDR3 length equals 17 residues. J gave up 4 bases and V 3 bases, and 11 bases lay outside the gene matches. The CDR3 region is CASSLEGQGVFNQPQHF. CDR3 bases: TGTGCCAGCAGCTTGGAAGGACAGGGAGTTTTTAATCAGCCCCAGCATTTT.

This clonotype was seen more than once but under ten times. The chain links TRBV6-2 or TRBV6-3 to TRBJ2-1, with D possibly being TRBD2 (5 bases). CDR3 length: 14 amino acids. The germline V gene has CDR1 MNHEY and CDR2 SVGEGT. The V gene lost 2 bases and the J gene lost 10 bases, with 15 bases spanning the gap. CDR3 region: CASSYLPGIGEQFF. The CDR3 DNA sequence: TGTGCCAGCAGTTACCTCCCGGGAATAGGAGAGCAGTTCTTC.

This clonotype was found a few times. This chain connects TRBV4-1 to TRBJ2-7; 10 bases map to TRBD1. Germline V lookup: CDR1 MGHRA, CDR2 YSYEKL. CDR3 length: 16 amino acids. V was pared by 2 bases and J by 6 bases, with 10 bases of the junction left unmatched. The CDR3 region is CASSQPPGQGSPEQYF. The CDR3 DNA is TGCGCCAGCAGCCAACCTCCGGGACAGGGGTCCCCCGAGCAGTACTTC.

This clonotype has just a few counts. The rearrangement joins TRBV7-3 to TRBJ2-1; possible D gene TRBD2, 6 bases. Trimming took off 5 bases at V and 10 bases at J, with 15 bases between the two ends. The CDR3 has 13 residues. CDR1 is SGHTA, CDR2 FQGTGA, per germline. CDR3 DNA: TGTGCCAGCAGCGGGCCCGGGAGAACAGAGCAGTTCTTC. It encodes CASSGPGRTEQFF.

This chain joins TRBV7-8 and TRBJ2-5, with D uncertain. The V gene's germline CDR1 is SGHVS and CDR2 FQNEAQ. The CDR3 totals 13 residues. Trimming stripped 1 base from V and 5 bases from J, with 8 bases between. Here the CDR3 reads CASSLVSWETQYF. The CDR3 DNA follows: TGTGCCAGCAGCTTAGTGTCGTGGGAGACCCAGTACTTC.

The gene calls are TRBV30 and TRBJ2-1; TRBD2 might be the D (6 bases). The CDR3 length is 13 residues. The V and J ends lost 4 bases and 10 bases respectively, with 17 bases between them. Germline assignment: CDR1 GTSNPN and CDR2 SVGIG (reference sequence). The CDR3 region has the DNA TGTGCCTGGATGACTAGTGGCCCGGGGGAGCAGTTCTTC. Residues: CAWMTSGPGEQFF.

The chain links TRBV5-1 to TRBJ1-1, with 7 bases identical to TRBD1. Germline values: CDR1 SGHRS, CDR2 YFSETQ. The length of the CDR3 is 15 residues. The V and J ends lost 0 bases and 8 bases, in that order; junction bases with no gene match: 10. The CDR3 region has the DNA TGCGCCAGCAGCTTGGCCGATAGGACAGGAATGGAAGCTTTCTTT. Translated, it gives CASSLADRTGMEAFF.

The rearrangement links TRBV7-9 to TRBJ2-7; 7 bases agree with TRBD2. J lost 6 bases, V lost 4 bases, and 12 bases had no gene match. The CDR3 is made up of 15 amino acids. Per the germline V gene, CDR1 is SEHNR and CDR2 is FQNEAQ (reference sequence). This CDR3 is CASSYGTTKRGEQYV. Written as DNA, the CDR3 is TGTGCCAGCAGCTACGGGACTACCAAGCGGGGCGAGCAGTACGTC.

This clonotype was counted between two and nine times. The chain is built from TRBV5-1 and TRBJ1-1, with D possibly TRBD1 on 6 matching bases. Germline V gene sequence: CDR1 SGHRS, CDR2 YFSETQ. V lost 5 bases, J lost 0 bases, and 14 bases lay in between. The CDR3 loop spans 15 amino acids. This CDR3 is CASRGRGQMNTEAFF. CDR3 sequence (DNA): TGCGCCAGCAGGGGTCGGGGGCAGATGAACACTGAAGCTTTCTTT.

This clonotype was seen a few times. For the CDR3, the DNA is TGTGCCAGCAGCCTCTCGAGGGGGACTAGCGGGAGGGCGTCAGATACGCAGTATTTT. This gives the protein CASSLSRGTSGRASDTQYF. The rearrangement links TRBV5-4 to TRBJ2-3; 16 bases map to TRBD2. J was trimmed by 4 bases and V by 4 bases; bases with no gene match: 12. CDR1 SGHNT and CDR2 YYREEE come from the germline V gene (reference sequence). This CDR3 contains 19 residues.

CDR3 nucleotides: TGTGCCAGTAGTATAGGCAGTACTCTTCGGAAAGCGAACATTCAGTACTTC. Amino acid sequence: CASSIGSTLRKANIQYF. The genes are TRBV19 and TRBJ2-4; D is unresolved. This CDR3 has 17 amino acids. Germline V gene lookup returns CDR1 LNHDA and CDR2 SQIVND (reference sequence). Trimming removed 1 base at V and 7 bases at J, with 20 bases between. Supplemented by reference TRBV19 and TRBJ2-4, the full variable domain reads DGGITQSPKYLFRKEGQNVTLSCEQNLNHDAMYWYRQDPGQGLRLIYYSQIVNDFQKGDIAEGYSVSREKKESFPLTVTSAQKNPTAFYLCASSIGSTLRKANIQYFGAGTRLSVL.

The V and J genes are TRBV6-1 and TRBJ1-6; D gene uncertain. V gave up 8 bases and J gave up 0 bases, with 17 bases separating them. There are 17 residues in the CDR3. CDR1 and CDR2 from the germline V gene are MNHNS and SASEGT. DNA for the CDR3: TGTGCCAGCCGCTGGGGTGTGGAGAGCTCCTATAATTCACCCCTCCACTTT. Amino acids: CASRWGVESSYNSPLHF.

This clonotype has only a few counts. A read error may account for a junction end that differs from germline. V gene TRBV18 combines with J gene TRBJ1-5, with TRBD1 as a possible D gene (6 bases). In germline, CDR1 is KGHSH, CDR2 LQKENI. The CDR3 totals 20 residues. The CDR3 DNA reads as TGTGCCAGCTCCCCACCCCCCCCCGGGACCGGGGGCTATAGCAATCAGCCCCAGCATTTT. This codes for CASSPPPPGTGGYSNQPQHF.

This clonotype was counted once. The J gene is TRBJ2-3, the V gene TRBV9; 9 bases agree with TRBD2. V was clipped by 5 bases and J by 5 bases; unmatched bases: 6. Germline lookup yields CDR1 SGDLS and CDR2 YYNGEE. This CDR3 is 14 amino acids long. The CDR3 DNA sequence: TGTGCCAGCAGTGGGACTAGCTTGATAGATACGCAGTATTTT. Protein product: CASSGTSLIDTQYF.

In its sample, this clonotype was seen many times. V gene TRBV7-2 combines with J gene TRBJ2-3, with D perhaps TRBD2 (7 bases). The V gene's germline CDR1 is SGHTA and CDR2 FQGNSA. The CDR3 consists of 17 residues. V lost 1 base and J lost 6, with 20 bases in between. The CDR3 region is CASSLGGGGSGRDTQYF. The CDR3 DNA sequence: TGTGCCAGCAGCTTAGGGGGAGGGGGGAGCGGTAGGGATACGCAGTATTTT.

This chain joins TRBV6-5 and TRBJ2-1, with 8 bases matching TRBD2. The CDR3 loop spans 18 amino acids. V shed 0 bases and J 6 bases; nucleotides not matched to a gene: 13. Per the germline V gene, CDR1 is MNHEY and CDR2 is SVGAGI. The CDR3 is CASSYSVREAHTGNEQFF. The CDR3 DNA is TGTGCCAGCAGTTACTCGGTGCGGGAGGCCCATACGGGCAATGAGCAGTTCTTC.

This clonotype was seen more than once but under ten times. The chain has TRBV15 and TRBJ2-1, with D hard to call. CDR1 and CDR2 (germline): LNHNV, YYDKDF (reference sequence). This CDR3 has 13 residues. V was trimmed by 8 bases and J by 2 bases, leaving 10 bases between them. As DNA, the CDR3 is TGTGCCACCGCAGACCCGCCCTACAATGAGCAGTTCTTC. This translates into CATADPPYNEQFF. Variable domain in full (rest from reference TRBV15 and TRBJ2-1): DAMVIQNPRYQVTQFGKPVTLSCSQTLNHNVMYWYQQKSSQAPKLLFHYYDKDFNNEADTPDNFQSRRPNTSFCFLDIRSPGLGDTAMYLCATADPPYNEQFFGPGTRLTVL.

This sequence joins TRBV6-2 or TRBV6-3 and TRBJ2-1; 10 nucleotides agree with TRBD2. The germline V gene encodes CDR1 MNHEY and CDR2 SVGEGT. V was pared by 5 bases and J by 3 bases, with 7 bases of the junction left unmatched. This CDR3 region has 16 residues. The CDR3: CASSLLLAGVYNEQFF. The CDR3 bases are TGTGCCAGCAGTCTACTCCTAGCGGGAGTCTACAATGAGCAGTTCTTC.

This chain connects TRBV7-9 to TRBJ2-1; weak D call: TRBD2 (7 bases). Germline values: CDR1 SEHNR, CDR2 FQNEAQ (reference sequence). The V end lost 8 bases, the J end lost 2 bases, and 16 bases lay between the germline ends. The CDR3 is 15 amino acids. In DNA, the CDR3 is TGTGCCAGCTTCCTGGGGGGGGCCGCCTACAATGAGCAGTTCTTC. It codes for CASFLGGAAYNEQFF.

The rearrangement links TRBV7-9 to TRBJ2-7; 14 bases align to TRBD2. V trimming: 5 bases; J trimming: 5 bases; junction bases outside the gene matches: 11. The CDR3 totals 17 residues. Germline loops: CDR1 SEHNR, CDR2 FQNEAQ (reference sequence). The CDR3 is CASSETSGREITDEQYV. The CDR3 bases are TGTGCCAGCAGCGAGACTAGCGGGAGGGAGATAACCGACGAGCAGTACGTC.

This clonotype was counted only a few times. V is TRBV20-1 and J is TRBJ1-6; the D gene is possibly TRBD1 (6 bases). Per germline, CDR1 DFQATT and CDR2 SNEGSKA (reference sequence). V dropped 5 bases and J dropped 9 bases, with 17 bases sitting between them. CDR3 length equals 14 residues. CDR3 region: CSAFYRGGGSPLHF. The CDR3 coding sequence is TGCAGTGCTTTCTACCGTGGAGGGGGTTCACCCCTCCACTTT.

This clonotype appeared many times. The chain recombines TRBV7-8 with TRBJ1-3; 9 bases agree with TRBD1. The ends lost 5 bases at V and 4 bases at J; junction bases unmatched: 6. CDR3 length: 15 residues. CDR1 is SGHVS and CDR2 is FQNEAQ in the germline V gene. CDR3 region: CASSPGTGWGNTIYF. As DNA, the CDR3 is TGTGCCAGCAGCCCCGGGACAGGGTGGGGAAACACCATATATTTT.

The sample holds a few counts of this clonotype. The chain joins TRBV7-6 to TRBJ1-5; D remains ambiguous. Germline CDR1 reads SGHVS; CDR2 reads FNYEAQ. V was trimmed by 0 bases and J by 0 bases, leaving 12 bases between them. The CDR3 runs to 17 residues. This CDR3 reads CASSLALSDYSNQPQHF. The DNA of the CDR3 is TGTGCCAGCAGCTTAGCCCTCAGTGATTATAGCAATCAGCCCCAGCATTTT.

This clonotype has ten or more counts. The chain joins TRBV7-8 to TRBJ2-1; the D call may be TRBD1 or TRBD2 (5 bases each). Looked up from germline, CDR1 is SGHVS and CDR2 is FQNEAQ. The CDR3 is 16 residues long. Trimming took off 5 bases at V and 2 bases at J, with 16 bases between the two ends. CDR3 residues: CASSLGTEGTYNEQFF. CDR3 nucleotides: TGTGCCAGCAGCCTTGGGACCGAAGGGACCTACAATGAGCAGTTCTTC.

The gene calls are TRBV5-6 and TRBJ1-4; no reliable D call. This CDR3 comprises 16 residues. Trimming took off 1 base at V and 0 bases at J, with 10 bases between the two ends. Looked up from germline, CDR1 is SGHDT and CDR2 is YYEEEE. The CDR3 loop reads CASSLMGIATNEKLFF. Here the CDR3 DNA reads TGTGCCAGCAGCTTGATGGGGATAGCAACTAATGAAAAACTGTTTTTT.

This clonotype was observed a handful of times. The V gene is TRBV7-8, the J gene TRBJ2-2; D remains unclear. V was shortened by 5 bases and J by 4 bases, with 14 bases between the two germline ends. CDR3 length: 15 amino acids. Germline V gene sequence: CDR1 SGHVS, CDR2 FQNEAQ. CDR3 residues: CASSRPIVPTGELFF. The DNA for the CDR3 is TGTGCCAGCAGCCGTCCTATAGTGCCCACCGGGGAGCTGTTTTTT.

V usage is TRBV4-2 and J usage is TRBJ1-2; 10 bases align to TRBD1. V trimming: 1 base; J trimming: 6 bases; junction bases outside the gene matches: 8. This CDR3 has 16 amino acids. Germline-derived CDR1 and CDR2 are LGHNA and YNFKEQ. The CDR3 DNA reads as TGTGCCAGCAGCCAAGCCCTATCGACAGGGGGCCATGGCTACACCTTC. It specifies CASSQALSTGGHGYTF.